The 25 T cell receptor beta chains reported below all come from one sample, sequenced in a study of OX40 agonist ivuxolimab in advanced cancers. Some clones are missing from TCRdb's copy, which holds only in-frame ones; the method was immunoSEQ multiplex PCR. The data show approximately 48,000 clones, with approximately 80% seen just once and 2% to 2.5% held by the top ten. The source was CD4+ or CD8+ T cells sorted from blood, collected in a trial of the OX40 agonist ivuxolimab. Receptors were obtained from an adult with an advanced solid tumor such as melanoma, head and neck, liver or kidney cancer.

The chain combines TRBV29-1 with TRBJ2-3, with D possibly being TRBD2 (5 bases). V dropped 2 bases and J dropped 2 bases, with 11 bases sitting between them. Germline V gene data show CDR1 as SQVTM and CDR2 as ANQGSEA. This CDR3 region has 14 residues. The CDR3 DNA follows: TGCAGCGTTGAATTGGGCGGACTCACAGATACGCAGTATTTT. Protein sequence: CSVELGGLTDTQYF.

This chain uses TRBV6-5 with TRBJ1-5; 7 positions agree with TRBD1. J gave up 3 bases and V 5 bases, and 4 bases lay outside the gene matches. The CDR3 is made up of 14 amino acids. Looked up from germline, CDR1 is MNHEY and CDR2 is SVGAGI. The DNA of the CDR3 is TGTGCCAGCAGTACACAGGGGAACAATCAGCCCCAGCATTTT. Translation gives CASSTQGNNQPQHF.

This clone has only one observation. The V gene is TRBV5-1, the J gene TRBJ1-5; D call uncertain. There are 16 residues in the CDR3. Deletions cut 0 bases from V and 1 base from J, with 11 bases between. The V gene's germline CDR1 is SGHRS and CDR2 YFSETQ. The CDR3: CASSLGEGGSNQPQHF. CDR3 DNA: TGCGCCAGCAGCTTGGGAGAGGGCGGAAGCAATCAGCCCCAGCATTTT.

Details on this clone: At one of its ends the junction is not consistent with the germline gene, which may arise from a read error. The V and J genes are TRBV5-4 and TRBJ2-7; 9 nucleotides match TRBD1. The germline V gene encodes CDR1 SGHNT and CDR2 YYREEE (reference sequence). The CDR3 loop spans 15 amino acids. CDR3 nucleotides: TGCGCCAGCAGCTTGGAGGACAGGGGATTCGACGAGCAGTACTTC. Amino acid sequence: CASSLEDRGFDEQYF.

This clone occurred a few times. The rearrangement uses TRBV7-3 and TRBJ2-3, with 7 bases that match TRBD2. V gave up 1 base and J gave up 5 bases; unmatched junction bases: 9. Germline lookup yields CDR1 SGHTA and CDR2 FQGTGA. This CDR3 has 16 amino acids. The CDR3 nucleotides read TGTGCCAGCAGCTTAATCCCGGGAGGAGGGGTAGATACGCAGTATTTT. Translation gives CASSLIPGGGVDTQYF.

This clone was found once. The rearrangement uses TRBV7-3 and TRBJ1-1; D is undetermined. CDR1 is SGHTA and CDR2 is FQGTGA in the germline V gene. V lost 0 bases and J 1 base, leaving 3 bases between the germline ends. This CDR3 comprises 13 residues. CDR3 protein: CASSLTGNTEAFF. In nucleotides, the CDR3 is TGTGCCAGCAGCTTAACAGGGAACACTGAAGCTTTCTTT.

This chain uses TRBV12-5 with TRBJ2-2; TRBD1 agrees at 8 bases. The ends lost 1 base at V and 7 bases at J; junction bases unmatched: 14. This CDR3 has 18 amino acids. CDR1 is LGHNT and CDR2 is FRNRAP in the germline V gene. CDR3 nucleotides: TGTGCTAGTGGTTTGGCGACCCTTCTCAGGGGGCACGGCGGGGAGCTGTTTTTT. It translates to CASGLATLLRGHGGELFF.

This chain connects TRBV2 to TRBJ2-1; D possibly corresponds to TRBD2 (6 bases). The CDR3 contains 14 residues. V lost 7 bases and J 5 bases, leaving 15 bases between the germline ends. From germline, CDR1 is SNHLY and CDR2 FYNNEI. This chain's CDR3 is CASNTQRADNEQFF. The CDR3 nucleotides read TGTGCCAGCAACACGCAGCGGGCGGACAATGAGCAGTTCTTC. Supplemented by reference TRBV2 and TRBJ2-1, the full variable domain reads EPEVTQTPSHQVTQMGQEVILRCVPISNHLYFYWYRQILGQKVEFLVSFYNNEISEKSEIFDDQFSVERPDGSNFTLKIRSTKLEDSAMYFCASNTQRADNEQFFGPGTRLTVL.

The chain employs TRBV6-5 and TRBJ1-2, with D possibly TRBD1 on 5 matching bases. The CDR3 is 13 residues long. CDR1 and CDR2 (germline): MNHEY, SVGAGI. The V end was cut by 5 bases, the J end by 4 bases, with 11 bases between. The CDR3 DNA reads as TGTGCCAGCAGTGGAACAGGATTCTATGGCTACACCTTC. This encodes CASSGTGFYGYTF.

This clone was seen only once. The chain is built from TRBV28 and TRBJ2-1, with a weak D call TRBD2 (6 bases). This CDR3 is built from 14 residues. With 8 bases removed from V and 6 bases from J, the gap between germline ends came to 17 bases. Germline V gene sequence: CDR1 MDHEN, CDR2 SYDVKM. The CDR3 sequence is CASLGPGAGNEQFF. The CDR3 coding sequence is TGTGCCAGCTTAGGTCCGGGAGCAGGCAATGAGCAGTTCTTC.

The rearrangement joins TRBV27 to TRBJ2-7, with 7 bases matching TRBD1. J was trimmed by 6 bases and V by 4 bases; bases with no gene match: 9. In germline, CDR1 is MNHEY, CDR2 SMNVEV (reference sequence). This CDR3 has 14 residues. The CDR3 reads CASSSPGQSSEQYF. Here the CDR3 DNA reads TGTGCCAGCAGTTCTCCGGGACAGTCATCCGAGCAGTACTTC.

The chain links TRBV9 to TRBJ2-3, with 10 bases aligning to TRBD1. V lost 0 bases, J lost 2 bases, and 9 bases stayed unmatched. Looked up from germline, CDR1 is SGDLS and CDR2 is YYNGEE. The CDR3 totals 18 residues. CDR3 sequence: CASSVDAGQGFSTDTQYF. Written as DNA, the CDR3 is TGTGCCAGCAGCGTAGATGCGGGACAGGGGTTTTCCACAGATACGCAGTATTTT.

The chain has TRBV6-5 and TRBJ1-4, with no clear D. V was pared by 8 bases and J by 3 bases, with 16 bases between. The CDR3 loop spans 15 amino acids. Germline CDR1 and CDR2: MNHEY and SVGAGI. For the CDR3, the DNA is TGTGCCAGCCGTCCTTTAGGTTTGGCTAATGAAAAACTGTTTTTT. It yields the protein CASRPLGLANEKLFF.

The chain couples TRBV5-6 to TRBJ2-1; D ambiguous. Trimming left V 4 bases short and J 8 bases short, with 13 bases between. The CDR3 totals 13 residues. Germline V gene lookup returns CDR1 SGHDT and CDR2 YYEEEE. In DNA form, the CDR3 reads TGTGCCAGCAGCCCGGTGGGCCAAGATGAGCAGTTCTTC. Translation: CASSPVGQDEQFF.

The sample holds many counts of this clone. This chain's CDR3 is CASSLRRRGENTEAFF. The DNA of the CDR3 is TGTGCCAGCAGCCTACGGCGTAGGGGAGAGAACACTGAAGCTTTCTTT. J is TRBJ1-1 and V is TRBV7-9; D perhaps matches TRBD1 (5 bases). This CDR3 has 16 residues. From germline, CDR1 is SEHNR and CDR2 FQNEAQ (reference sequence). Trimming pared 5 bases from V and 1 base from J, leaving 17 bases between.

This clone was seen a few times. This same CDR3 is encoded by further DNA sequences in the sample. This chain uses TRBV6-5 with TRBJ1-5; 7 nucleotides agree with TRBD1. The junction had 5 bases not matched to a gene; V was cut back by 6 bases and J by 6 bases. The CDR3 runs to 13 residues. Germline CDR1 and CDR2: MNHEY and SVGAGI. The CDR3 bases are TGTGCCAGCAGCCGACAGGGCGGTCAGCCCCAGCATTTT. This sequence encodes CASSRQGGQPQHF.

This clone was seen a handful of times. The chain recombines TRBV5-1 with TRBJ1-2; no definite D call. The CDR3 sequence is 15 residues long. V was clipped by 4 bases and J by 6 bases, with 19 bases between them. CDR1 and CDR2 from the germline V gene are SGHRS and YFSETQ. CDR3 residues: CASSPRTGALNGYTF. The CDR3 DNA reads TGCGCCAGCAGCCCCCGTACCGGAGCCTTAAATGGCTACACCTTC.

The chain combines TRBV27 with TRBJ2-1; D perhaps matches TRBD1 (5 bases). The CDR3 runs to 13 residues. V lost 11 bases and J 4 bases, leaving 15 bases between the germline ends. Germline V lookup: CDR1 MNHEY, CDR2 SMNVEV (reference sequence). CDR3 coding DNA: TGTGCCTCCCGGCTAGGGGTATACAATGAGCAGTTCTTC. Translating gives CASRLGVYNEQFF.

The rearrangement links TRBV5-6 to TRBJ2-1; TRBD1 agrees at 9 bases. Unmatched junction bases numbered 7, after V lost 4 bases and J lost 2 bases. The CDR3 has 16 amino acids. The germline V gene has CDR1 SGHDT and CDR2 YYEEEE. This CDR3 reads CASSRGTGSTYNEQFF. CDR3 coding DNA: TGTGCCAGCAGCCGAGGGACAGGGTCAACCTACAATGAGCAGTTCTTC.

The rearrangement uses TRBV7-2 and TRBJ1-2, with unresolved D. The CDR3 loop spans 15 amino acids. Trimming cost V 0 bases and J 4 bases, with 12 bases left between them. CDR1 and CDR2 from the germline V gene are SGHTA and FQGNSA. The DNA of the CDR3 is TGTGCCAGCAGCTTAGCGTCCGGGGTTAGCTATGGCTACACCTTC. Residues: CASSLASGVSYGYTF.

V and J are TRBV2 and TRBJ2-1; TRBD2 agrees at 10 bases. The CDR3 is 15 amino acids. CDR1 and CDR2 (germline): SNHLY, FYNNEI. With 4 bases clipped from V and 2 bases from J, the junction kept 2 bases outside the gene matches. The CDR3 protein is CASSGGLATYNEQFF. In DNA, the CDR3 is TGTGCCAGCAGTGGGGGACTAGCGACCTACAATGAGCAGTTCTTC.

This chain joins TRBV18 and TRBJ1-1; D is possibly TRBD1 (5 bases). The germline CDR1 and CDR2 sequences are KGHSH and LQKENI. The CDR3 contains 14 residues. Deletions cut 0 bases from V and 3 bases from J, with 8 bases between. CDR3 coding DNA: TGTGCCAGCTCACCACCGGGGGGGTACACTGAAGCTTTCTTT. The encoded protein is CASSPPGGYTEAFF. Complete variable domain (other parts from reference TRBV18 and TRBJ1-1): NAGVMQNPRHLVRRRGQEARLRCSPMKGHSHVYWYRQLPEEGLKFMVYLQKENIIDESGMPKERFSAEFPKEGPSILRIQQVVRGDSAAYFCASSPPGGYTEAFFGQGTRLTVV.

This rearrangement joins TRBV7-9 to TRBJ1-4; possibly TRBD1 for D (5 bases). The CDR3 totals 14 residues. Per germline, CDR1 SEHNR and CDR2 FQNEAQ (reference sequence). The V end lost 5 bases, the J end lost 4 bases, and 11 bases lay between the germline ends. CDR3: CASSRGTRNEKLFF. The CDR3 DNA reads TGTGCCAGCAGCCGCGGGACGCGTAATGAAAAACTGTTTTTT.

This clone has only a few counts. This chain connects TRBV6-1 to TRBJ2-6; D call uncertain. Trimming removed 2 bases from V and 11 bases from J, with 10 bases in between. Germline V gives CDR1 MNHNS, CDR2 SASEGT. The CDR3 covers 13 residues. CDR3 protein: CASSEHVLDVLTF. The CDR3 DNA is TGTGCCAGCAGTGAACACGTTCTCGACGTCCTGACTTTC.

V usage is TRBV6-4 and J usage is TRBJ1-1, with no clear D. This CDR3 has 14 residues. The ends were cut back, 8 bases at V and 1 base at J, with 14 bases in the middle. The V gene's germline CDR1 is MRHNA and CDR2 SNTAGT. For the CDR3, the DNA is TGTGCCAGCCAGTTGCCCCTCAAGAACACTGAAGCTTTCTTT. Translation: CASQLPLKNTEAFF.